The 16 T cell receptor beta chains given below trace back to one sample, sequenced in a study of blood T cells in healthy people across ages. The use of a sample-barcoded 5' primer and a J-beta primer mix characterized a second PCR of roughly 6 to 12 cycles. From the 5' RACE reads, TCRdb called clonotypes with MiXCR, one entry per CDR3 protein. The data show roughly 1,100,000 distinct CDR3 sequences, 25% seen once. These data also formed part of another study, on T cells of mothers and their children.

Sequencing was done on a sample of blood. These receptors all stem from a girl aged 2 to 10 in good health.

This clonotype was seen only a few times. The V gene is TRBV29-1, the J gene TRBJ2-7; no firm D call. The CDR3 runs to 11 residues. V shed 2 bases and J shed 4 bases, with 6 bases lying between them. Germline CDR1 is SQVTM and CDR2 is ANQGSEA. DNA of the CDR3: TGCAGCGTTGAACAAGAATACGAGCAGTACTTC. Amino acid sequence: CSVEQEYEQYF.

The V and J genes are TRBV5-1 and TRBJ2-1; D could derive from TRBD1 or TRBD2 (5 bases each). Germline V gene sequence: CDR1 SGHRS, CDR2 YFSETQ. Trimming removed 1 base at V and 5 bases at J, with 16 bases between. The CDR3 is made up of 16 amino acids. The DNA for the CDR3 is TGCGCCAGCAGCTTGTTATCGGTCGGGGCCGACAATGAGCAGTTCTTC. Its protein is CASSLLSVGADNEQFF.

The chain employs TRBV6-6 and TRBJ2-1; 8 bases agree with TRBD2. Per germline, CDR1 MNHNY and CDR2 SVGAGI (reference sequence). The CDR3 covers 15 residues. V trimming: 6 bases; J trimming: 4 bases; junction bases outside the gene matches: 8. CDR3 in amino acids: CASRPGLGTYNEQFF. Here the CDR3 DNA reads TGTGCCAGCAGACCGGGACTAGGGACTTACAATGAGCAGTTCTTC.

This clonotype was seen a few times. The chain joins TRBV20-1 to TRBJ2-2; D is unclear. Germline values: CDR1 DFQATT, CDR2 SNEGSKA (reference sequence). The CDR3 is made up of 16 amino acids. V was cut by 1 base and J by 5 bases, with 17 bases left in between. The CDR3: CSARGEGSLFTGELFF. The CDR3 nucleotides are TGCAGTGCTAGAGGTGAAGGCTCATTGTTTACCGGGGAGCTGTTTTTT.

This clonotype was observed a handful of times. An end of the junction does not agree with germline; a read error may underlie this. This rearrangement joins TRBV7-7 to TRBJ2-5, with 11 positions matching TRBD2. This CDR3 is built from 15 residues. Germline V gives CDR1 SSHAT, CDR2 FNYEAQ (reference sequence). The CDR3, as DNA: TGTGCTAGCAGCGTTAGCGGGAGGGAGTTTGAGACCCAGTACTTC. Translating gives CASSVSGREFETQYF.

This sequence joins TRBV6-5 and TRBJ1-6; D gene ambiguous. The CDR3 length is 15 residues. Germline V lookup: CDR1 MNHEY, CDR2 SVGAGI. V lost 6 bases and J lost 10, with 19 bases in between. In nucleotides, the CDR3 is TGTGCCAGCAGCGGAACCGACTGGTTGGGGTCACCCCTCCACTTT. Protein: CASSGTDWLGSPLHF.

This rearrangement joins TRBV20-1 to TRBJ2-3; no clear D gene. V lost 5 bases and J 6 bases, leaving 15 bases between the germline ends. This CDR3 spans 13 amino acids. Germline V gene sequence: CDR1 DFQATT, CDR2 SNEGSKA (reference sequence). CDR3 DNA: TGCAGTGCTGTACCCTTACCCCCCGATACGCAGTATTTT. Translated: CSAVPLPPDTQYF.

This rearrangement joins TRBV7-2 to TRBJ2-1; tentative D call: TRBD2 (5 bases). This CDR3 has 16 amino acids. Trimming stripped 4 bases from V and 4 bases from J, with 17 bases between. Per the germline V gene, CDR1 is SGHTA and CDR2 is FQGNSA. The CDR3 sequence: CASSSRSGKDYNEQFF. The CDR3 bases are TGTGCCAGCAGCTCCCGAAGCGGAAAAGATTACAATGAGCAGTTCTTC.

For the CDR3, the DNA is TGCAGTGCTGCCGGGACAGACACTGAAGCTTTCTTT. It translates to CSAAGTDTEAFF. The V call is TRBV20-1, the J call TRBJ1-1; 7 bases are shared with TRBD1. After removal of 5 bases from V and 3 bases from J, the junction contained 3 bases not matched to a gene. There are 12 residues in the CDR3. Germline-derived CDR1 and CDR2 are DFQATT and SNEGSKA (reference sequence).

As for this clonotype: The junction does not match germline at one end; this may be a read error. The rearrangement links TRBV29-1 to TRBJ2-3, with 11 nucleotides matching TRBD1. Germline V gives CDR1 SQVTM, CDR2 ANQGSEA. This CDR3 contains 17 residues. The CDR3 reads CSVAPGQGVGGTDTQYF. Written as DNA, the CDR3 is TGCAGCGTTGCTCCGGGACAGGGGGTTGGTGGCACGGATACGCAGTATTTT.

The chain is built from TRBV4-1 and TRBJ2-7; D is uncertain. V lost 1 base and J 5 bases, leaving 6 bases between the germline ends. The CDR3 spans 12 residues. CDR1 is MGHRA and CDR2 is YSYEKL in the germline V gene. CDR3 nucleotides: TGCGCCAGCAGCCAAGTCCGAAACGAGCAGTACTTC. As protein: CASSQVRNEQYF.

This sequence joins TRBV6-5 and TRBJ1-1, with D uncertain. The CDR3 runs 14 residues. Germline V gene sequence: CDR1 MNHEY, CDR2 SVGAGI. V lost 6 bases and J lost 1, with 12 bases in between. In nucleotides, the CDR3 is TGTGCCAGCAGCCAAATTCCAGGGAACACTGAAGCTTTCTTT. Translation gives CASSQIPGNTEAFF.

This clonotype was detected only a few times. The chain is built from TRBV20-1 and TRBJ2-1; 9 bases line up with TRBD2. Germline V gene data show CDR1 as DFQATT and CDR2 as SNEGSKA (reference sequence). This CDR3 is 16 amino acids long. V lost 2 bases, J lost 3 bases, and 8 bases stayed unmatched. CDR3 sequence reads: CSARSPGGGVYNEQFF. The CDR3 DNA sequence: TGCAGTGCTAGATCTCCCGGCGGGGGGGTCTACAATGAGCAGTTCTTC.

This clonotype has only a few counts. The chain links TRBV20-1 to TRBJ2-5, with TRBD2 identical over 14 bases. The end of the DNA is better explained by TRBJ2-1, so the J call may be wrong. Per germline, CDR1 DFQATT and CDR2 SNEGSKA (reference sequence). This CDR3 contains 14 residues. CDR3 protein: CSASGTSGRTEQFF. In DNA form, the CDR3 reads TGCAGTGCTAGCGGGACTAGCGGGAGAACTGAGCAGTTCTTC.

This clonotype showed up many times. Here the CDR3 reads CASSAQRTPGDTQYF. In nucleotides, the CDR3 is TGTGCCAGCAGTGCCCAGCGGACTCCGGGAGATACGCAGTATTTT. J is TRBJ2-3 and V is TRBV25-1, with TRBD2 as a possible D gene (5 bases). Germline V gives CDR1 MGHDK, CDR2 SYGVNS. V dropped 4 bases and J dropped 5 bases, with 16 bases sitting between them. The CDR3 length is 15 residues.

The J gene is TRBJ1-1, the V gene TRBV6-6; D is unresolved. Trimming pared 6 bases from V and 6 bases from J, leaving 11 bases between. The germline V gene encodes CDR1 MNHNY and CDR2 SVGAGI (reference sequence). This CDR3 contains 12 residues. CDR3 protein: CASSLEVAEAFF. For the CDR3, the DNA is TGTGCCAGCAGCCTCGAGGTGGCTGAAGCTTTCTTT.